These T cell receptor beta chains were read from a single sample in a study of blood T cell repertoires in COVID-19. This table comes from immunoSEQ multiplex PCR, and its TCRdb copy is limited to in-frame clones, with some not included. The table has 55,000 to 70,000 clones, around 90% seen once. Material: peripheral blood. These receptors were taken from a human donor in a cohort sampled during active COVID-19. Both conserved end residues are part of each CDR3. A D gene is named only where the DNA matches it firmly. Where a row states a size, it is once, few, many or the class of an expanded clone; other rows omit it.

d_gene	abundance	j_gene	v_gene	CDR3nt	CDR3aa
TRBD1	-	TRBJ1-2	TRBV18	TGTGCCAGCTCGCCGGGACAGAACTATGGCTACACCTTC	CASSPGQNYGYTF
TRBD1	-	TRBJ2-5	TRBV7-7	TGTGCTAGCAGCTTAGAAGGGGGCCGGGGTGAGACCCAGTACTTC	CASSLEGGRGETQYF
TRBD1	-	TRBJ1-5	TRBV19	TGTGCCACCTCGGACAGGGGCTCTGGTAGTCAGCCCCAGCATTTT	CATSDRGSGSQPQHF
TRBD2	-	TRBJ2-4	TRBV6-4	TGTGCCAGCAGTGACCTAGCGGGAGGGCCCGGTTCAGCCAAAAACATTCAGTACTTC	CASSDLAGGPGSAKNIQYF
TRBD2	-	TRBJ2-1	TRBV28	TGTGCCAGCAGACCTACCGGGACTAGCTTCTACAATGAGCAGTTCTTC	CASRPTGTSFYNEQFF
-	-	TRBJ2-7	TRBV5-1	TGCGCCAGCAGCCGAGACAGGAGCCCTTCGCGGGAGCAGTACTTC	CASSRDRSPSREQYF
-	once	TRBJ2-3	TRBV7-6	TGTGCCAGCAGCTTAGTCGGGGTAGTTTCCACAGATACGCAGTATTTT	CASSLVGVVSTDTQYF
-	-	TRBJ1-2	TRBV12-3/TRBV12-4	TGTGCCAGCAGTTTACAGGGAAGCTATGGCTACACCTTC	CASSLQGSYGYTF
TRBD2	-	TRBJ2-7	TRBV7-6	TGTGCCAGCAGCTTACGGGGGGGGACTAGCCTTTACGAGCAGTACTTC	CASSLRGGTSLYEQYF
TRBD1	-	TRBJ2-7	TRBV11-3	TGTGCCAGCAGCTTTGGACAGGGCGACGAGCAGTACTTC	CASSFGQGDEQYF
TRBD1	once	TRBJ1-2	TRBV29-1	TGCAGCGTCGGACAGGAGTATGGCTACACCTTC	CSVGQEYGYTF
-	-	TRBJ1-2	TRBV5-4	TGTGCCAGCAGCTTGGACAGGATTGAAGGCTACACCTTC	CASSLDRIEGYTF
TRBD2	-	TRBJ2-1	TRBV11-1	TGTGCCAGCAAACAGGCGGGGGGGCCCTATGAGCAGTTCTTC	CASKQAGGPYEQFF
TRBD2	-	TRBJ2-1	TRBV7-2	TGTGCCAGCAGCTTTTGGGGGACTAGCGGATACAATGAGCAGTTCTTC	CASSFWGTSGYNEQFF
TRBD1	-	TRBJ2-7	TRBV6-7	TGTGCCAGCAGTTACCAGGAACAGGGGGAACACTACGAGCAGTACTTC	CASSYQEQGEHYEQYF
-	-	TRBJ1-4	TRBV19	TGTGCCAGTAGTTCAGGGAAGGAGAGAGAAAAACTGTTTTTT	CASSSGKEREKLFF
-	-	TRBJ1-5	TRBV7-9	TGTGCCAGCAGCTTCTCGGTGAGCAATCAGCCCCAGCATTTT	CASSFSVSNQPQHF
-	-	TRBJ1-1	TRBV14	TGTGCCAGCAGCCAAGTTCGGGTTGACACTGAAGCTTTCTTT	CASSQVRVDTEAFF
TRBD2	-	TRBJ2-2	TRBV24-1	TGTGCCACCAGTGATTTACCGGGACTAAAGAACACCGGGGAGCTGTTTTTT	CATSDLPGLKNTGELFF
-	-	TRBJ2-7	TRBV4-3	TGCGCCAGCAGCCAAGAAGGCGGAGGTCACGAGCAGTACTTC	CASSQEGGGHEQYF
TRBD2	-	TRBJ2-7	TRBV9	TGTGCCAGCAGCTTGACTAGCGGGATCTACGAGCAGTACTTC	CASSLTSGIYEQYF
-	-	TRBJ2-3	TRBV7-2	TGTGCCAGCAGCCCAGCGAGAGATACGCAGTATTTT	CASSPARDTQYF
TRBD1	-	TRBJ1-5	TRBV5-1	TGCGCCAGCAGACAAGGGACAGCCGAAAATCAGCCCCAGCATTTT	CASRQGTAENQPQHF
-	-	TRBJ1-2	TRBV5-6	TGTGCCAGCAGCCCCTTCCGGTATGGCTACACCTTC	CASSPFRYGYTF
TRBD1	-	TRBJ1-1	TRBV28	TGTGCCAGCAGTGGGGGACAGGGCGGTGAAGCTTTCTTT	CASSGGQGGEAFF
TRBD2	-	TRBJ2-1	TRBV2	TGTGCCAGCAACCCCTTGGCTAGCGGGAGCCGTAATGAGCAGTTCTTC	CASNPLASGSRNEQFF
TRBD1	-	TRBJ1-1	TRBV7-9	TGTGCCAGCAGCTCCCCGGGACAGGGCCTACCCCAAGCTTTCTTT	CASSSPGQGLPQAFF
TRBD2	-	TRBJ2-3	TRBV4-1	TGCGCCAGCAGCCGCGGGACTAGCGGGGGGATCACAGATACGCAGTATTTT	CASSRGTSGGITDTQYF
-	few	TRBJ2-5	TRBV3-1/TRBV3-2	TGTGCCAGCAGCCACTCGATATCCAGGGCCGAGACCCAGTACTTC	CASSHSISRAETQYF
TRBD1	few	TRBJ1-6	TRBV4-1	TGCGCCAGCAGCCTTTTACCGGGACAGGGAAATTCACCCCTCCACTTT	CASSLLPGQGNSPLHF
-	-	TRBJ2-3	TRBV9	TGTGCCAGCAGCGTCGGCAGGGTGGATACGCAGTATTTT	CASSVGRVDTQYF
-	once	TRBJ1-1	TRBV4-3	TGCGCCAGCAGCCAAGTGGGTGGACAATCAAACACTGAAGCTTTCTTT	CASSQVGGQSNTEAFF
TRBD2	-	TRBJ2-1	TRBV7-8	TGTGCCAGCAGCCCGACTAGCGGGAAACACAATGAGCAGTTCTTC	CASSPTSGKHNEQFF
-	-	TRBJ2-2	TRBV11-2	TGTGCCAGCAGCCTCAGAGCCCGGGATGGGGAGCTGTTTTTT	CASSLRARDGELFF
TRBD1	-	TRBJ2-7	TRBV7-3	TGTGCCAGCAGCCTTGGACAGGCCGAGCAGTACTTC	CASSLGQAEQYF
TRBD1	-	TRBJ1-3	TRBV28	TGTGCCAGCAGTTTATATGGTGGACCGACAGGGGGCCCTGGAAACACCATATATTTT	CASSLYGGPTGGPGNTIYF
TRBD2	-	TRBJ2-7	TRBV19	TGTGCCAGTAGTAGAGTAGCGGGAGGACCCTACGAGCAGTACTTC	CASSRVAGGPYEQYF
-	few	TRBJ1-6	TRBV19	TGTGCCAGTAGCCCCGCCCGGGGTAAAGGTGATTCACCCCTCCACTTT	CASSPARGKGDSPLHF
TRBD2	once	TRBJ2-5	TRBV3-1/TRBV3-2	TGTGCCAGCAGCCAAGAGGGTCTAGCGGGGGGTCCTGAGACCCAGTACTTC	CASSQEGLAGGPETQYF
TRBD1	-	TRBJ1-3	TRBV4-1	TGCGCCAGCAGCCAAGTTACGACAGGGGAAAGGGGAAACACCATATATTTT	CASSQVTTGERGNTIYF
TRBD2	-	TRBJ2-2	TRBV2	TGTGCCACAAACCTTGGGGGGGACACCGGGGAGCTGTTTTTT	CATNLGGDTGELFF
-	-	TRBJ1-5	TRBV30	TGTGCCTGGAGACAGGGTCGGCAGCCCCAGCATTTT	CAWRQGRQPQHF